This TCR beta chain was captured in a study of patients and donors after allogeneic stem cell transplantation (dated by TCRdb to about 2020). In regard to this clonotype: Its binding antigen is unknown. No base quality values were provided; no much bigger clone lies one nucleotide off.

Library preparation used RT-PCR. The run used a NextSeq 550. Starting from the raw public reads, TCRdb applied fastp trimming at Q25, assembled clones with MiXCR and retained in-frame beta chains. Records with the same CDR3 protein are collapsed into one entry carrying the most frequent genes and DNA. This sample holds about 40,000 distinct CDR3 sequences; under 40% were observed only once. 72% of the sample comes from the top ten. V lost 1 base and J lost 4 bases; the stretch between them is 14 bases long. The germline V gene provides CDR1 SGDLS and CDR2 YYNGEE. Measured from the cysteine to the phenylalanine, the CDR3 is 15 residues long. The CDR3 DNA has 45 bases and is translated from base 1.

Rearrangement joined TRBV9 to TRBJ1-1; TRBD1 is perhaps the D gene, given 5 matching bases. The receptor was derived from a human donor who was either an allogeneic HSCT recipient or a stem cell or donor lymphocyte infusion donor (not recorded which). It is not recorded whose cells these are; they may come from a transplant donor. Specimen: blood, either unsorted or a sorted T cell fraction (not recorded which). CDR3 protein: CASSVQGGGSTEAFF. The DNA sequence is given as TGTGCCAGCAGCGTACAGGGCGGGGGAAGCACTGAAGCTTTCTTT.